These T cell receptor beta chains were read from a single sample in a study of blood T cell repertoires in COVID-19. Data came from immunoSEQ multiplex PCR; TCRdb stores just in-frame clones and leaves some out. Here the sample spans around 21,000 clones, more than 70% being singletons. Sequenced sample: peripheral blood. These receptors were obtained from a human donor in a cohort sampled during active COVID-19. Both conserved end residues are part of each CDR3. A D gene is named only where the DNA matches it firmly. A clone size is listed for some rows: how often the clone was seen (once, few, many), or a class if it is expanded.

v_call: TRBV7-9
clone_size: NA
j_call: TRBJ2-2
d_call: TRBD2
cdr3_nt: TGTGCCAGCAGCTTATCTCGGAGCGGGGGTTACAACACCGGGGAGCTGTTTTTT
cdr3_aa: CASSLSRSGGYNTGELFF

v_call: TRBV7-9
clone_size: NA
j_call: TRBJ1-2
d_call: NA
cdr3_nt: TGTGCCAGCAGCTCAATTCGGGGGGGAGATGGCTACACCTTC
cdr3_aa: CASSSIRGGDGYTF

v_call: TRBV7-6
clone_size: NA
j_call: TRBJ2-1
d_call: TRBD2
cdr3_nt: TGTGCCAGCAACGTTCCGGGACTAGGGGTTTGGGATGAGCAGTTCTTC
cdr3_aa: CASNVPGLGVWDEQFF

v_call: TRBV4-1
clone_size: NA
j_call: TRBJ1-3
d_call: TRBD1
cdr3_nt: TGCGCCAGCAGCCCGCCCGCGACAGGGACCAACACCATATATTTT
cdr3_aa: CASSPPATGTNTIYF

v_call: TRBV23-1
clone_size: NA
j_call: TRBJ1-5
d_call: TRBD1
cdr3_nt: TGCGCCAGCAGTCCGGACAGGGATAGCAATCAGCCCCAGCATTTT
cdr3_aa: CASSPDRDSNQPQHF

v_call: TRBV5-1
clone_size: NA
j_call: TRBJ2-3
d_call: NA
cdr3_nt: TGCGCCAGCAGTCCCCAGGCATTAGATACGCAGTATTTT
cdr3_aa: CASSPQALDTQYF

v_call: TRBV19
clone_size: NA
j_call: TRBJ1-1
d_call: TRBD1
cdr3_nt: TGTGCCAGTCAAAACCGGGACAGGAACACTGAAGCTTTCTTT
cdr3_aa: CASQNRDRNTEAFF

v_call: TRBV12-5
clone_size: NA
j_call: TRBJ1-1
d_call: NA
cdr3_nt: TGTGCTAGTGGCCAAAACATGGACAGAGCGCTGAACACTGAAGCTTTCTTT
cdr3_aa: CASGQNMDRALNTEAFF

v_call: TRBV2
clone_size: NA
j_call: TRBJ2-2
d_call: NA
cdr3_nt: TGTGCCAGCAGTTACAGGGATGGCACCGGGGAGCTGTTTTTT
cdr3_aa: CASSYRDGTGELFF

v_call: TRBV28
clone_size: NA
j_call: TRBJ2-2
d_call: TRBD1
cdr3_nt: TGTGCCAGCCATACCCTGGGGACAGAAATCGGGGAGCTGTTTTTT
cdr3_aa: CASHTLGTEIGELFF

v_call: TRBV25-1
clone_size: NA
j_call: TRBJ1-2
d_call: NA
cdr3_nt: TGTGCCAGCAGGGAGTCAAACGGCAACTATGGCTACACCTTC
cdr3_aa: CASRESNGNYGYTF

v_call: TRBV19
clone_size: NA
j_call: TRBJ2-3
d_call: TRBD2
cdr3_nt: TGTGCCAGTAGTTATCCGCGGGGGAGTCAAGATACGCAGTATTTT
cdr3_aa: CASSYPRGSQDTQYF

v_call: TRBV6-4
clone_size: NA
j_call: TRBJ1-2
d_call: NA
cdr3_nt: TGTGCCAGCAGTGAGCGGGGGGACTATGGCTACACCTTC
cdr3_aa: CASSERGDYGYTF

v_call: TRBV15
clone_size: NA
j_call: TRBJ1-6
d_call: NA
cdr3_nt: TGTGCCACCAGCACCGGAGGAGCAAACTATAATTCACCCCTCCACTTT
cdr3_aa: CATSTGGANYNSPLHF

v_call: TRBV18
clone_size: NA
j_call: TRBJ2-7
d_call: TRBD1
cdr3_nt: TGTGCCAGCTCACCACCGGACAGGTCCTACGAGCAGTACTTC
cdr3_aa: CASSPPDRSYEQYF

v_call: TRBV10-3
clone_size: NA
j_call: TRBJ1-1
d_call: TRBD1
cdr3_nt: TGTGCCATTTTACCGGGACAGGGCATTGACACTGAAGCTTTCTTT
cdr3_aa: CAILPGQGIDTEAFF

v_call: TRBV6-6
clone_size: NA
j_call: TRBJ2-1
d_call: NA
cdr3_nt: TGTGCCAGCAGTTACTCCCCCACTAGCGAGCAGTTCTTC
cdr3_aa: CASSYSPTSEQFF

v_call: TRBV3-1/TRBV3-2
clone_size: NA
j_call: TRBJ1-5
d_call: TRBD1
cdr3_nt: TGTGCCAGCAGCCTCGGACAGGGTAGCCAGCCCCAGCATTTT
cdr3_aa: CASSLGQGSQPQHF

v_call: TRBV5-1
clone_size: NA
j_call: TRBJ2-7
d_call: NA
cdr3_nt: TGCGCCAGCAGCTTCGGGGTAACCTACGAGCAGTACTTC
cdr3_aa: CASSFGVTYEQYF

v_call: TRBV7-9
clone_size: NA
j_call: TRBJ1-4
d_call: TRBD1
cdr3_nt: TGTGCCAGCAGCCCGACAGGGGCAAATGAAAAACTGTTTTTT
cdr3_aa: CASSPTGANEKLFF

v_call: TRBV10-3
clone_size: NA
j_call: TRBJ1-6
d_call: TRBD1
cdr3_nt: TGTGCCATCAGTGGGACAGGGGGCTTTTATAATTCACCCCTCCACTTT
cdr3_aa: CAISGTGGFYNSPLHF

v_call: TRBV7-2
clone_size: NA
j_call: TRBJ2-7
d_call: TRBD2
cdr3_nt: TGTGCCAGCAGCTTAAGAGCTAGCGGGGCGAGGGAGCAGTACTTC
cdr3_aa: CASSLRASGAREQYF

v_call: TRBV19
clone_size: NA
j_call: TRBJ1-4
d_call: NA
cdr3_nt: TGTGCCAGTAGGAGAGGAGGGGTGGCCGTCGAAAAACTGTTTTTT
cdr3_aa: CASRRGGVAVEKLFF

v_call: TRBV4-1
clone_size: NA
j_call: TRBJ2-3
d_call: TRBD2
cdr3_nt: TGCGCCAGCAGCCTAACTAGCGGCGCAGATACGCAGTATTTT
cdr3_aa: CASSLTSGADTQYF

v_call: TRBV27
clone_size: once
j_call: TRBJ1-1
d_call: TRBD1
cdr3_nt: TGTGCCAGCAGTTTACAGGACAGGGGATCTGCAGCTTTCTTT
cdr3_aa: CASSLQDRGSAAFF

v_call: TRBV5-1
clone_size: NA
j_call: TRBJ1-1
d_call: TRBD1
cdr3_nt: TGCGCCAGCAGATACGGACAGGATGAAGCTTTCTTT
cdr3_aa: CASRYGQDEAFF

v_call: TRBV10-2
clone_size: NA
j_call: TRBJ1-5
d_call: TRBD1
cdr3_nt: TGCGCCAGCAGTCCGACAGGGGATGGCAATCAGCCCCAGCATTTT
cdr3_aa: CASSPTGDGNQPQHF

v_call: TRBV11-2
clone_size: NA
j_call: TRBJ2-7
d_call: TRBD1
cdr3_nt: TGTGCCAGCAGCTTCCAGGGGGCACTTGCCTACGAGCAGTACTTC
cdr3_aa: CASSFQGALAYEQYF

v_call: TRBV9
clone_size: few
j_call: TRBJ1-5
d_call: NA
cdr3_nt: TGTGCCAGCAGCGAGACAGATAGCAATCAGCCCCAGCATTTT
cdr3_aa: CASSETDSNQPQHF

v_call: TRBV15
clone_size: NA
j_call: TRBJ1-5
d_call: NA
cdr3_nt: TGTGCCACCAGCAGAGATGAGAGCTATCAGCCCCAGCATTTT
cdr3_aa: CATSRDESYQPQHF

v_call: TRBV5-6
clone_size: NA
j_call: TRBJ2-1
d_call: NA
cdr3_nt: TGTGCCAGCAGCACCACAGGCTATGAGCAGTTCTTC
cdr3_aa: CASSTTGYEQFF

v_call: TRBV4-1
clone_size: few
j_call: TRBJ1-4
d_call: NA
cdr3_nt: TGCGCCAGCAGCCAAATCCGTAATGAAAAACTGTTTTTT
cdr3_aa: CASSQIRNEKLFF

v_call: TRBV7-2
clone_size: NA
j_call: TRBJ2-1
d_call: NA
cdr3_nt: TGTGCCAGCAGCTTCTTCAGTTACAATGAGCAGTTCTTC
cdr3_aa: CASSFFSYNEQFF

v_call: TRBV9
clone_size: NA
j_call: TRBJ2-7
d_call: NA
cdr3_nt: TGTGCCAGCAGCGAGGGGGACGGGGACTACGAGCAGTACTTC
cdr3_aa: CASSEGDGDYEQYF

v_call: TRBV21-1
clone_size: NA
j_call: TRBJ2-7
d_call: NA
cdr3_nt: TGTGCCAGCAGCAAAGGCCCTCGGGACAGGGGGCCCTACGAGCAGTACTTC
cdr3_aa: CASSKGPRDRGPYEQYF

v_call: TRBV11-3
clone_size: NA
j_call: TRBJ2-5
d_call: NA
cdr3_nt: TGTGCCAGCAGCTTATATGCTACGCAAGAGACCCAGTACTTC
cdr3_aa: CASSLYATQETQYF

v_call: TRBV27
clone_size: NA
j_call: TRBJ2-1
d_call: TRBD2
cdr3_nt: TGTGCCAGCAGTTTCCTCGTAGCGGGGGGGCCGGATGAGCAGTTCTTC
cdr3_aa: CASSFLVAGGPDEQFF

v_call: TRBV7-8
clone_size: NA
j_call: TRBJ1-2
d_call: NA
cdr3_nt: TGTGCCAGCAGCTCAAACTGGGGCTACACCTTC
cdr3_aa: CASSSNWGYTF

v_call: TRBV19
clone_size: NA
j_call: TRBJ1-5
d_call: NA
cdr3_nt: TGTGCCAGTAGTATAGGCCTTCCCGGGCAGCCCCAGCATTTT
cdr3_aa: CASSIGLPGQPQHF

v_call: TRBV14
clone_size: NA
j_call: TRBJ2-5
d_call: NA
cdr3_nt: TGTGCCAGCAGCCAAGGCGCGCGCTCTGAGACCCAGTACTTC
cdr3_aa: CASSQGARSETQYF

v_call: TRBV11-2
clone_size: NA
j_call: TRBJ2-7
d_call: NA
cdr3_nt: TGTGCCAGCAGCTCACAGGGATACGAGCAGTACTTC
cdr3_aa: CASSSQGYEQYF

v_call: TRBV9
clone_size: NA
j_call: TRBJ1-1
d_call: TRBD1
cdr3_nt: TGTGCCAGCAGCGTAACGACAGGGAAACAAGCTTTCTTT
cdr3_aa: CASSVTTGKQAFF

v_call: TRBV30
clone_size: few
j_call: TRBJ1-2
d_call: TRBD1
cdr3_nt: TGTGCCTGGCATGACAGGGGACCCGACTATGGCTACACCTTC
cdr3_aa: CAWHDRGPDYGYTF

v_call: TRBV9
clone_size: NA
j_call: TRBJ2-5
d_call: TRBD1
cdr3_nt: TGTGCCAGCAATCCCGACAGGGTACAAGAGACCCAGTACTTC
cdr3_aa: CASNPDRVQETQYF

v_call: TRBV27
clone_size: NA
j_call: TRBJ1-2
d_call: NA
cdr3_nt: TGTGCCAGCAGTTTTCGGGGGGCACTTGGCTACACCTTC
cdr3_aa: CASSFRGALGYTF

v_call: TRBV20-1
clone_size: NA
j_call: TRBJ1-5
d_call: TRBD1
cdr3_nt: TGCAGTGCTAGTGCCGGGACAGGGGGCTTGCAGCCCCAGCATTTT
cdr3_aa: CSASAGTGGLQPQHF

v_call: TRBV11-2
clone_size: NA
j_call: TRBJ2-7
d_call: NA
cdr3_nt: TGTGCCAGCAGCTTAGTAATCCAGCGAGAGCAGTACTTC
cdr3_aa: CASSLVIQREQYF

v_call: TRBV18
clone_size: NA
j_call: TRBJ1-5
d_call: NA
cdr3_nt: TGTGCCAGCTCACCAGGACAGAGTCAGCCCCAGCATTTT
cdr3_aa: CASSPGQSQPQHF

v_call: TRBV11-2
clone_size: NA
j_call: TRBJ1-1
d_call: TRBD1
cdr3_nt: TGTGCCAGCAGCCGGACTACACCGGGACAGGGAAAAGCTTTCTTT
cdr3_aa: CASSRTTPGQGKAFF

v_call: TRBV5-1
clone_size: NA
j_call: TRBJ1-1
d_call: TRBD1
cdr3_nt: TGCGCCAGCAGCTCAGGGCTCACAGGGGGTAGGATGAACACTGAAGCTTTCTTT
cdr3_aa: CASSSGLTGGRMNTEAFF

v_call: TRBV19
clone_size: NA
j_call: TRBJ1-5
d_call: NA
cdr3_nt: TGTGCCAGTAGTATCGGCAGGCTCAATCAGCCCCAGCATTTT
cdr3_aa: CASSIGRLNQPQHF

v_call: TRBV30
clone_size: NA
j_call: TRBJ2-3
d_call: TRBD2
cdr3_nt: TGTGCCTGGGGACTAGCGGGGGGGCTTTTGAATACGCAGTATTTT
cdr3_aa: CAWGLAGGLLNTQYF

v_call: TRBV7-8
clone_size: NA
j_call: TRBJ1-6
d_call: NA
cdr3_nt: TGTGCCAGCAGCTTACGCATCGGGGCCCTCAGGGGTAATTCACCCCTCCACTTT
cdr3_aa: CASSLRIGALRGNSPLHF